This passage covers 22 T cell receptor beta chains from one sample sequenced in a study of Tregs in tolerant kidney transplant recipients. Libraries were prepared by immunoSEQ multiplex PCR; TCRdb keeps only in-frame clonotypes and omits some of them. The sample yields about 240,000 clones, 65% to 85% seen once. The sequenced sample consisted of CD4+ T cells from blood. The source is a human donor in good health.

The table lists this clone with a few counts. The genes are TRBV6-5 and TRBJ2-7, with D unclear. V was clipped by 6 bases and J by 2 bases, with 11 bases between them. Germline lookup yields CDR1 MNHEY and CDR2 SVGAGI. CDR3 length: 13 residues. The DNA of the CDR3 is TGTGCCAGCAGGGGCGATGTGGCCTACGAGCAGTACTTC. It is translated as CASRGDVAYEQYF.

This clone came up a few times. The chain couples TRBV18 to TRBJ1-2; possible D gene TRBD1, 5 bases. The germline CDR1 and CDR2 sequences are KGHSH and LQKENI. Trimming removed 3 bases from V and 3 bases from J, with 14 bases in between. CDR3 size: 15 residues. For the CDR3, the DNA is TGTGCCAGCTCACCCCTCGGGACGAATCACTATGGCTACACCTTC. Encoded protein: CASSPLGTNHYGYTF.

The rearrangement uses TRBV6-5 and TRBJ1-5, with TRBD1 as a possible D gene (6 bases). V gave up 2 bases and J gave up 6 bases, with 8 bases separating them. This CDR3 spans 13 amino acids. Germline V gene data show CDR1 as MNHEY and CDR2 as SVGAGI. The DNA of the CDR3 is TGTGCCAGCAGTTACCAGGGGAGTCAGCCCCAGCATTTT. This translates into CASSYQGSQPQHF.

V usage is TRBV15 and J usage is TRBJ1-5; TRBD1 is a possible D gene (6 bases). The CDR3 length is 16 residues. The germline gives CDR1 LNHNV, CDR2 YYDKDF (reference sequence). V gave up 1 base and J gave up 7 bases, with 17 bases separating them. This CDR3 reads CATSRGQGGLGQPQHF. The CDR3 nucleotides are TGTGCCACCAGCAGAGGCCAAGGGGGTCTGGGGCAGCCCCAGCATTTT.

DNA of the CDR3: TGTGCCAGCAGTTTAATGGGAGGGAACACTGAAGCTTTCTTT. Protein sequence: CASSLMGGNTEAFF. J is TRBJ1-1 and V is TRBV27; D gene ambiguous. Trimming removed 2 bases from V and 1 base from J, with 8 bases in between. The CDR3 totals 14 residues. In germline, CDR1 is MNHEY, CDR2 SMNVEV (reference sequence).

This rearrangement joins TRBV6-5 to TRBJ1-2, with D tentatively TRBD1 (5 bases). The germline CDR1 and CDR2 sequences are MNHEY and SVGAGI. V lost 7 bases, J lost 1 base, and 16 bases lay in between. This CDR3 comprises 15 residues. In DNA, the CDR3 is TGTGCCAGCACCCCCCACCGGGACGGTAACTATGGCTACACCTTC. It yields the protein CASTPHRDGNYGYTF.

This chain connects TRBV30 to TRBJ1-1; D remains unclear. Germline CDR1 is GTSNPN and CDR2 is SVGIG (reference sequence). CDR3 size: 13 residues. V was trimmed by 4 bases and J by 0 bases, leaving 9 bases between them. In DNA form, the CDR3 reads TGTGCCTGGACTCCCCCCCTGAACACTGAAGCTTTCTTT. Its protein product is CAWTPPLNTEAFF.

The chain employs TRBV2 and TRBJ1-2, with D possibly matching TRBD1 (6 bases). Germline V lookup: CDR1 SNHLY, CDR2 FYNNEI. The length of the CDR3 is 13 residues. V lost 5 bases, J lost 4 bases, and 11 bases lay in between. This chain's CDR3 is CASSQGPRYGYTF. In DNA form, the CDR3 reads TGTGCCAGCAGTCAGGGGCCTCGCTATGGCTACACCTTC.

The chain links TRBV6-6 to TRBJ1-2; TRBD1 agrees at 10 bases. The V gene end was trimmed by 4 bases and the J gene end by 3 bases; junction bases not matched to a gene: 5. Germline assignment: CDR1 MNHNY and CDR2 SVGAGI (reference sequence). This CDR3 spans 15 amino acids. The CDR3 DNA is TGTGCCAGCAGTTCCGTGGGACAGGGGTACTATGGCTACACCTTC. Translation gives CASSSVGQGYYGYTF.

The chain combines TRBV4-2 with TRBJ1-1, with D tentatively TRBD1 (5 bases). From germline, CDR1 is LGHNA and CDR2 YNFKEQ. The CDR3 runs to 16 residues. The V and J ends lost 4 bases and 1 base respectively, with 16 bases between them. The DNA of the CDR3 is TGTGCCAGCAGCCCCAAAGGGGCGGGAGGGAACACTGAAGCTTTCTTT. It specifies CASSPKGAGGNTEAFF.

This clone appeared a single time. The V and J genes are TRBV19 and TRBJ2-3; 9 bases agree with TRBD2. Per germline, CDR1 LNHDA and CDR2 SQIVND (reference sequence). The V gene end was trimmed by 3 bases and the J gene end by 5 bases; junction bases not matched to a gene: 6. The length of the CDR3 is 15 residues. This chain's CDR3 is CASSIWREGGDTQYF. CDR3 coding DNA: TGTGCCAGTAGTATCTGGCGGGAGGGGGGAGATACGCAGTATTTT.

The genes are TRBV2 and TRBJ1-2, with a weak D call TRBD1 (5 bases). Germline CDR1 and CDR2: SNHLY and FYNNEI. The CDR3 totals 15 residues. Trimming pared 5 bases from V and 6 bases from J, leaving 19 bases between. This CDR3 is CASSSQGISSDGYTF. CDR3 coding DNA: TGTGCCAGCAGTTCTCAGGGTATTAGTTCGGATGGCTACACCTTC.

The chain uses TRBV29-1 and TRBJ1-2, with TRBD1 matching over 10 bases. The CDR3 has 12 residues. V lost 7 bases, J lost 7 bases, and 6 bases stayed unmatched. Germline lookup yields CDR1 SQVTM and CDR2 ANQGSEA. This CDR3 is CSGDRGLGGYTF. The CDR3 DNA reads TGCAGCGGGGACAGGGGACTAGGTGGCTACACCTTC.

This chain joins TRBV27 and TRBJ1-5; 11 positions match TRBD1. Trimming removed 8 bases from V and 4 bases from J; junction bases left unmatched: 13. The CDR3 sequence is 17 residues long. Germline V gene sequence: CDR1 MNHEY, CDR2 SMNVEV (reference sequence). The CDR3 DNA reads TGTGCCAGCGGGCGGACAGGGGGCGCGGAATCAAATCAGCCCCAGCATTTT. Translation: CASGRTGGAESNQPQHF.

The chain has TRBV7-6 and TRBJ1-1, with no clear D. Looked up from germline, CDR1 is SGHVS and CDR2 is FNYEAQ. The CDR3 contains 15 residues. Trimming shortened V by 5 bases and J by 1 base, and 14 bases separated the two germline ends. CDR3 in DNA: TGTGCCAGCAGCCCCATCAACGATTGGAACACTGAAGCTTTCTTT. Protein: CASSPINDWNTEAFF.

The chain is built from TRBV2 and TRBJ1-2, with 9 bases identical to TRBD1. Germline-derived CDR1 and CDR2 are SNHLY and FYNNEI. CDR3 size: 15 residues. Losses at the gene ends were 3 bases for V and 4 bases for J; bases not matched to a gene: 6. CDR3 amino acids: CASSEDRGFGYGYTF. In DNA, the CDR3 is TGTGCCAGCAGTGAGGACAGGGGTTTTGGCTATGGCTACACCTTC.

The chain carries TRBV6-1 and TRBJ1-5; maybe TRBD1 (6 bases). The V end was cut by 7 bases, the J end by 5 bases, with 12 bases between. This CDR3 is built from 13 residues. The germline CDR1 and CDR2 sequences are MNHNS and SASEGT. The CDR3 region has the DNA TGTGCCAGCACAGACAGGAGGGATCAGCCCCAGCATTTT. It yields the protein CASTDRRDQPQHF.

A few counts support this clone. The CDR3 here is CASSEGGQAWSPLHF. In DNA, the CDR3 is TGTGCCAGCAGTGAAGGGGGACAGGCCTGGTCACCCCTCCACTTT. The gene calls are TRBV6-1 and TRBJ1-6; 8 nucleotides match TRBD1. The germline V gene has CDR1 MNHNS and CDR2 SASEGT. Trimming removed 1 base from V and 10 bases from J; junction bases left unmatched: 6. The CDR3 loop spans 15 amino acids.

CDR3 nucleotide sequence: TGTGCCAGCAGCTACAGCTTGGCCAAAAACATTCAGTACTTC. Residues: CASSYSLAKNIQYF. The V and J genes are TRBV7-2 and TRBJ2-4; no clear D. Looked up from germline, CDR1 is SGHTA and CDR2 is FQGNSA. The CDR3 sequence is 14 residues long. V lost 4 bases and J 1 base, leaving 8 bases between the germline ends.

The V gene is TRBV5-4, the J gene TRBJ2-7; 7 bases match TRBD1. Germline CDR1 reads SGHNT; CDR2 reads YYREEE (reference sequence). After removal of 1 base from V and 6 bases from J, the junction contained 7 bases not matched to a gene. The CDR3 runs 14 residues. This chain's CDR3 is CASSLNRGPREQYF. CDR3 DNA sequence: TGTGCCAGCAGCTTGAACAGGGGCCCCCGCGAGCAGTACTTC. The complete variable domain, with remaining parts taken from reference TRBV5-4 and TRBJ2-7, reads ETGVTQSPTHLIKTRGQQVTLRCSSQSGHNTVSWYQQALGQGPQFIFQYYREEENGRGNFPPRFSGLQFPNYSSELNVNALELDDSALYLCASSLNRGPREQYFGPGTRLTVT.

This chain connects TRBV28 to TRBJ1-2; the D gene is possibly TRBD1 (6 bases). The germline V gene encodes CDR1 MDHEN and CDR2 SYDVKM. With 5 bases removed from V and 7 bases from J, the gap between germline ends came to 17 bases. This CDR3 comprises 14 residues. This chain's CDR3 is CASSIPTGGGGYTF. The CDR3 nucleotides read TGTGCCAGCAGTATTCCGACGGGAGGGGGTGGCTACACCTTC.

The chain employs TRBV6-5 and TRBJ1-1, with TRBD1 matching over 7 bases. CDR3 size: 16 residues. Germline CDR1 MNHEY, CDR2 SVGAGI. With 2 bases clipped from V and 0 bases from J, the junction kept 6 bases outside the gene matches. The CDR3 nucleotides read TGTGCCAGCAGTTACGGGACCGGGACAGTGAACACTGAAGCTTTCTTT. Encoded protein: CASSYGTGTVNTEAFF.